Below, 15 T cell receptor beta chains from the same sample are listed, as sequenced in a study of blood T cells in healthy people across ages (dated by TCRdb to between 2014 and 2017). Library construction relied on 5' RACE. The sequencer was an Illumina HiSeq 2500. A second PCR of roughly 6 to 12 cycles was performed with a sample-barcoded 5' primer and a J-beta primer mix. The public reads were run again by TCRdb, first through fastp at Q25 and then through MiXCR, and only productive beta chains were kept. Entries are consolidated by CDR3 protein sequence, retaining the most common genes and DNA. Within this sample are roughly 1,800,000 distinct CDR3 sequences, with about 49% of them counted one time only. The ten largest clones add up to around 2.1% of the sample. Sequencing used blood. These receptors came from a woman in her forties in good health.

The J gene is TRBJ1-2, the V gene TRBV29-1, with 7 bases aligning to TRBD1. The germline gives CDR1 SQVTM, CDR2 ANQGSEA. The CDR3 spans 11 residues. V lost 6 bases to trimming and J lost 6 bases; unmatched junction nucleotides: 4. The CDR3 here is CSVDRADGYTF. CDR3 bases: TGCAGCGTCGACAGGGCAGATGGCTACACCTTC.

The chain has TRBV11-2 and TRBJ2-7; TRBD1 matches 7 bases. V was pared by 4 bases and J by 3 bases, with 6 bases of the junction left unmatched. The CDR3 contains 14 residues. Germline CDR1 and CDR2: SGHAT and FQNNGV. The CDR3 loop reads CASSWNRGSYEQYF. CDR3 nucleotides: TGTGCCAGCAGCTGGAACAGGGGAAGCTACGAGCAGTACTTC.

V and J are TRBV6-2 or TRBV6-3 and TRBJ2-1; D is unclear. The DNA end favors TRBJ2-7, so the J call may be wrong. The germline gives CDR1 MNHEY, CDR2 SVGEGT. This CDR3 is built from 13 residues. CDR3 DNA: TGTGCCAGCAGTCGAAGGAAACCCCACGAGCAGTACTTC. Its translation is CASSRRKPHEQYF.

V gene TRBV14 combines with J gene TRBJ1-2, with D unclear. Between the trimmed V and J ends, which lost 4 bases and 6 bases, there was a span of 12 bases. The germline V gene encodes CDR1 SGHDN and CDR2 FVKESK. The CDR3 is 13 residues long. For the CDR3, the DNA is TGTGCCAGCAGCCGAGATTTGGGAAATGGCTACACCTTC. It yields the protein CASSRDLGNGYTF.

The chain combines TRBV12-3 or TRBV12-4 with TRBJ2-7; D possibly corresponds to TRBD1 (5 bases). CDR3 length: 15 residues. V was shortened by 1 base and J by 0 bases, with 10 bases between the two germline ends. The CDR3 bases are TGTGCCAGCAGTTTAGTACAGGAAAGCTCCTACGAGCAGTACTTC. Protein: CASSLVQESSYEQYF.

V is TRBV6-6 and J is TRBJ2-5; possible D gene TRBD2, 6 bases. In germline, CDR1 is MNHNY, CDR2 SVGAGI (reference sequence). Deletions cut 3 bases from V and 1 base from J, with 15 bases between. The CDR3 has 16 amino acids. CDR3 loop: CASSYDPSGFQETQYF. The CDR3 DNA reads as TGTGCCAGCAGTTATGATCCCAGCGGGTTCCAAGAGACCCAGTACTTC.

This clonotype showed up many times. The chain uses TRBV4-3 and TRBJ2-3; D is possibly TRBD2 (7 bases). Trimming pared 7 bases from V and 4 bases from J, leaving 18 bases between. The CDR3 sequence is 15 residues long. Germline V gene lookup returns CDR1 LGHNA and CDR2 YSLEER. This chain's CDR3 is CASTPGGGAADTQYF. The CDR3, as DNA: TGCGCCAGCACCCCTGGGGGGGGCGCGGCAGATACGCAGTATTTT.

This clonotype was detected a few times. The chain carries TRBV2 and TRBJ1-2; possibly TRBD1 for D (6 bases). Germline assignment: CDR1 SNHLY and CDR2 FYNNEI. Trimming cost V 6 bases and J 1 base, with 12 bases left between them. CDR3 length: 14 amino acids. CDR3 residues: CASRGHGYNYGYTF. CDR3 in DNA: TGTGCCAGCAGGGGACACGGGTATAACTATGGCTACACCTTC.

The genes are TRBV7-9 and TRBJ2-1; 10 bases align to TRBD2. The V gene end was trimmed by 2 bases and the J gene end by 6 bases; junction bases not matched to a gene: 7. The germline gives CDR1 SEHNR, CDR2 FQNEAQ (reference sequence). There are 16 residues in the CDR3. In nucleotides, the CDR3 is TGTGCCAGCAGCTTACTAGCGGGGGCCCTGACCAATGAGCAGTTCTTC. As protein: CASSLLAGALTNEQFF. Combining the CDR3 with reference TRBV7-9 and TRBJ2-1 gives the whole variable domain DTGVSQNPRHKITKRGQNVTFRCDPISEHNRLYWYRQTLGQGPEFLTYFQNEAQLEKSRLLSDRFSAERPKGSFSTLEIQRTEQGDSAMYLCASSLLAGALTNEQFFGPGTRLTVL.

This chain links TRBV14 with TRBJ2-1; the D is unclear. CDR1 is SGHDN and CDR2 is FVKESK in the germline V gene. This CDR3 has 15 amino acids. V was clipped by 3 bases and J by 0 bases, with 9 bases between them. As DNA, the CDR3 is TGTGCCAGCAGCCATATAAAGAGCTCCTACAATGAGCAGTTCTTC. As protein: CASSHIKSSYNEQFF.

This sequence joins TRBV20-1 and TRBJ2-5; D remains unclear. V lost 3 bases, J lost 6 bases, and 17 bases lay in between. There are 14 residues in the CDR3. Germline CDR1 and CDR2: DFQATT and SNEGSKA (reference sequence). Here the CDR3 DNA reads TGCAGTGCTAGCTACAGAAACACCATGAAGACCCAGTACTTC. It codes for CSASYRNTMKTQYF.

The V call is TRBV4-1, the J call TRBJ1-5; D is perhaps TRBD1 (6 bases). Trimming removed 3 bases from V and 4 bases from J, with 13 bases in between. Per germline, CDR1 MGHRA and CDR2 YSYEKL. The CDR3 sequence is 15 residues long. For the CDR3, the DNA is TGCGCCAGCAGCCAGGCGGGACAACTTAATCAGCCCCAGCATTTT. As protein: CASSQAGQLNQPQHF.

To note about this clonotype: An end of the junction does not agree with germline; a read error may underlie this. The rearrangement links TRBV6-5 to TRBJ2-3; maybe TRBD1 (6 bases). Germline CDR1 is MNHEY and CDR2 is SVGAGI. This CDR3 comprises 15 residues. The CDR3 DNA sequence: TGTGCCAGCAGTGACCGGGACAAAAGGACAGATGCGCAGTATTTT. This translates into CASSDRDKRTDAQYF.

This clonotype was counted only a few times. V usage is TRBV4-1 and J usage is TRBJ1-1; a possible D gene is TRBD1 (5 bases). The CDR3 sequence is 15 residues long. Germline V gene sequence: CDR1 MGHRA, CDR2 YSYEKL. V lost 1 base and J lost 3, with 12 bases in between. CDR3 in amino acids: CASSQGGVEDTEAFF. CDR3 nucleotides: TGCGCCAGCAGCCAAGGGGGGGTTGAGGACACTGAAGCTTTCTTT.

This clonotype has a count of ten or more. One end of the junction fails to match germline, which may point to a read error. The chain employs TRBV6-2 or TRBV6-3 and TRBJ2-5, with D tentatively TRBD2 (6 bases). This CDR3 region has 13 residues. Germline CDR1 reads MNHEY; CDR2 reads SVGEGT. CDR3 loop: CASRRGPQETQYF. The CDR3 region has the DNA TGCGCCAGCAGGAGGGGTCCTCAAGAGACCCAGTACTTC.